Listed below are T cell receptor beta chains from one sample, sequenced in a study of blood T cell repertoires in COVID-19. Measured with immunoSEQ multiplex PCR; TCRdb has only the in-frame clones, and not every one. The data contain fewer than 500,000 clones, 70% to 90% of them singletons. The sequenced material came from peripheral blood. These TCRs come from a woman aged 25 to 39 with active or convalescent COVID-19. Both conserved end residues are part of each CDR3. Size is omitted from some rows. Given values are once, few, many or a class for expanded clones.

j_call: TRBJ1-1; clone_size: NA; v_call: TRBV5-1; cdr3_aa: CASSAGQTPGMGNTEAFF
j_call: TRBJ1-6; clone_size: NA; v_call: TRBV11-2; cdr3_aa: CASSLGVTSYNSPLHF
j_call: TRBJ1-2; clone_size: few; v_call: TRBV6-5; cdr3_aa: CASSPTANYGYTF
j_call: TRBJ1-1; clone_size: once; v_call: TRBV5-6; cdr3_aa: CASSPWDRMNTEAFF
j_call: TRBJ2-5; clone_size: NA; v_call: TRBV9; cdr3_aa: CASSSYGGTQYF
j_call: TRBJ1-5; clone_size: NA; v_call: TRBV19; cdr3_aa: CASSFRQGLTQPQHF
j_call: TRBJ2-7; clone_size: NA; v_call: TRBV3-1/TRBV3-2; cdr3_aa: CASSQRGTYEQYF
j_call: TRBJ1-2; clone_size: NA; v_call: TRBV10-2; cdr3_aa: CASSETGGDYGYTF
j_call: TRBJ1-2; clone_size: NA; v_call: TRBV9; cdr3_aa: CASSVPGQDHYGYTF
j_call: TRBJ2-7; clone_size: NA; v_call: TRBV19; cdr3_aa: CASSMSQTYEQYF
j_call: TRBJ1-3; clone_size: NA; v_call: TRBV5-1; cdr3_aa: CASSLTTTGLSGNTIYF
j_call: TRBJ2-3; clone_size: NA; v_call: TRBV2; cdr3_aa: CASSEDGLAGADTQYF
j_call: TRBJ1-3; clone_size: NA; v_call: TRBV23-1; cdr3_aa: CASSHPRGGGNTIYF
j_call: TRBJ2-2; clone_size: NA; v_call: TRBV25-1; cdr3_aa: CASIQGNTGELFF
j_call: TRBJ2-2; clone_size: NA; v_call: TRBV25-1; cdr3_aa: CASSDQLGLAGNTGELFF
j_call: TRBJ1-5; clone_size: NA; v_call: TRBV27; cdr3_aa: CASSDSGGGNQPQHF
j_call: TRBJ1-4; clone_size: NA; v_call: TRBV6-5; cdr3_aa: CASSYLEGAGKLFF
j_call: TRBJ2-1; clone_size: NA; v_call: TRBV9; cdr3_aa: CASSVDPGVSYNEQFF
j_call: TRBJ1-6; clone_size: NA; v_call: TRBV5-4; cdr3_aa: CASSQGSFGGSPLHF
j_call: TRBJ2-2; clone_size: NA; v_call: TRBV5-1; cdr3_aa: CASSSGLAGGNTGELFF
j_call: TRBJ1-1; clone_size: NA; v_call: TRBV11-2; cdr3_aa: CASSLVIQGGGAEAFF
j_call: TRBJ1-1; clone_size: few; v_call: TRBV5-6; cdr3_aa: CASSVIRDSYMNTEAFF
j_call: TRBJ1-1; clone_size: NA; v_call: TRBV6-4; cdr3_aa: CASSRDRDTEAFF
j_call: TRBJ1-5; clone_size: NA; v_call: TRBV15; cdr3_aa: CATSRAANPNQPQHF
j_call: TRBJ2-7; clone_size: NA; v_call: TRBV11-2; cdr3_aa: CASSLAPFDGERAEQYF
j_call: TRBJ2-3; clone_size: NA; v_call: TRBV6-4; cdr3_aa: CASSDYPRVSADTQYF
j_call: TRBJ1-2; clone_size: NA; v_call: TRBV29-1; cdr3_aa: CSVRDRNYGYTF
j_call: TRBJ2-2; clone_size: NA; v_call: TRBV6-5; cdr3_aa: CASSFFPGGDTGELFF
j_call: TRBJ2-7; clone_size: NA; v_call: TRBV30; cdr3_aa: CAWRRGGYEQYF
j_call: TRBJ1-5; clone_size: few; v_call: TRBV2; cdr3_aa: CASSGTVNQPQHF
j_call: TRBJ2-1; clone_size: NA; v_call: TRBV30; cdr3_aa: CAWSALGSNEQFF
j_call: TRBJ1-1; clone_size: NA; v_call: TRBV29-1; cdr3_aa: CSVESNQGSGEAFF
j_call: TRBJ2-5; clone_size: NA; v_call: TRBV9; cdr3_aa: CASSSRRAGGYQETQYF
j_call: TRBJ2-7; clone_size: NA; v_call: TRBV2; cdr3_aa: CASSEDWGSFSSYEQYF
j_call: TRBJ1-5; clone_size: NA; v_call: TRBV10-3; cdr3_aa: CASQTEGQGAQPQHF
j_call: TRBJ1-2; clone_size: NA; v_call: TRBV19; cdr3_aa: CASSIGSHPNYGYTF
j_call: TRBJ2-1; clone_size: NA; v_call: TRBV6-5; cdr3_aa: CASSYDRGEQFF
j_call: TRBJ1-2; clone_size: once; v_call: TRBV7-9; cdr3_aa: CASSTNQGYGYTF
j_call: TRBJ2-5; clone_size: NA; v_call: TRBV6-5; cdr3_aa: CASRPTGEQTQYF
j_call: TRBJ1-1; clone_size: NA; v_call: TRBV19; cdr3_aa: CASAELNTEAFF
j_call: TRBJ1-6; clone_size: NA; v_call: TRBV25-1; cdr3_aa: CASSEWTDGSPLHF
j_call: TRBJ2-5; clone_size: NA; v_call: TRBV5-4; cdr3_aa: CASSLELAGKETQYF
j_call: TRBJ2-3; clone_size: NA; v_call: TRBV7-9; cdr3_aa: CASSQLPGDTDTQYF
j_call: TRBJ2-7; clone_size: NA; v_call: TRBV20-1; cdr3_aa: CSASFTGGRKTYEQYF